Sequencing of this T cell receptor (beta chain) was carried out in a study of T cells in Graves' hyperthyroidism and ophthalmopathy. Study context: Peripheral blood samples were taken at initial diagnosis, prior to any treatment. Study-wide results and limits: The model forecast ophthalmopathy, anticipating it by a median around 6.5 months before onset.

Amplified regions were TCR beta CDR3 sequences from RNA transcripts. The HTBI primer set served for first-round RT-PCR of the TCR CDR3. Via MiXCR, TCRdb re-called the multiplex PCR reads, giving one row per CDR3 protein. This sample has about 720,000 distinct CDR3 sequences, with 18% found just once. A few counts support this clonotype. Its specificity is unknown. The sample comprised blood. This clonotype originated in a woman between 50 and 59 years old with Graves' hyperthyroidism that later progressed to Graves' ophthalmopathy.

The CDR3 DNA is TGCAGTGCTTGGACCCGGGGTGGCTACACCTTC. Its protein product is CSAWTRGGYTF. This chain joins TRBV20-1 and TRBJ1-2; D is uncertain. The germline V and J ends were trimmed by 5 bases and 7 bases, with 11 bases remaining between them. This CDR3 is built from 11 residues. Germline V gene data show CDR1 as DFQATT and CDR2 as SNEGSKA (reference sequence).